The 18 T cell receptor beta chains reported below all come from one sample, sequenced in a study of blood T cell repertoires in COVID-19. Sequenced by immunoSEQ multiplex PCR; TCRdb stores in-frame clones only, minus some. Of about 140,000 clones in the sample, 80% to 90% were seen once. The specimen was PBMCs or T cells enriched from blood (not recorded which). The receptor set was obtained from a woman aged 45-65 years with acute COVID-19.

The V call is TRBV27, the J call TRBJ2-7, with 7 bases matching TRBD1. Germline V gene data show CDR1 as MNHEY and CDR2 as SMNVEV (reference sequence). V shed 3 bases, J shed 0 bases, and the junction held 5 bases outside the gene matches. The CDR3 is 15 residues long. The CDR3 sequence is CASSFLGDSSYEQYF. The CDR3 region has the DNA TGTGCCAGCAGTTTTCTAGGGGACAGCTCCTACGAGCAGTACTTC.

The chain links TRBV30 to TRBJ1-2; D is perhaps TRBD1 (6 bases). Trimming stripped 4 bases from V and 9 bases from J, with 27 bases between. The CDR3 runs to 16 residues. Germline CDR1 is GTSNPN and CDR2 is SVGIG (reference sequence). In nucleotides, the CDR3 is TGTGCCTGGACCCTACAGGGTTTCAGGGTTAATGGCCGCTACACCTTC. Translation gives CAWTLQGFRVNGRYTF. Combining the CDR3 with reference TRBV30 and TRBJ1-2 gives the whole variable domain SQTIHQWPATLVQPVGSPLSLECTVEGTSNPNLYWYRQAAGRGLQLLFYSVGIGQISSEVPQNLSASRPQDRQFILSSKKLLLSDSGFYLCAWTLQGFRVNGRYTFGSGTRLTVV.

CDR3 coding DNA: TGTGCCAGCAGTTTGGACAGGACCTATGGCTACACCTTC. Its translation: CASSLDRTYGYTF. V and J are TRBV6-5 and TRBJ1-2; TRBD1 agrees at 7 bases. From germline, CDR1 is MNHEY and CDR2 SVGAGI. After removal of 4 bases from V and 4 bases from J, the junction contained 3 bases not matched to a gene. The CDR3 totals 13 residues.

This chain links TRBV4-2 with TRBJ2-1, with 8 bases identical to TRBD2. The V gene end was trimmed by 10 bases and the J gene end by 8 bases; junction bases not matched to a gene: 10. Germline assignment: CDR1 LGHNA and CDR2 YNFKEQ. The CDR3 covers 13 residues. DNA of the CDR3: TGTGCCACCGGGGGGGCGGAGAAGTATGAGCAGTTCTTC. It is translated as CATGGAEKYEQFF.

The chain links TRBV19 to TRBJ2-7; no clear D gene. The CDR3 runs 13 residues. V was shortened by 3 bases and J by 3 bases, with 9 bases between the two germline ends. Germline V CDR1 and CDR2: LNHDA, SQIVND (reference sequence). CDR3 residues: CASSMFANYEQYF. The CDR3 coding sequence is TGTGCCAGTAGTATGTTCGCGAACTACGAGCAGTACTTC.

This clone was detected only once. The same CDR3 arises from other DNA sequences in this sample as well. The chain carries TRBV9 and TRBJ1-6, with TRBD1 matching 10 bases. The length of the CDR3 is 15 residues. Germline V lookup: CDR1 SGDLS, CDR2 YYNGEE. Trimming removed 3 bases from V and 7 bases from J; junction bases left unmatched: 4. Here the CDR3 reads CASSETDRGNSPLHF. The CDR3 nucleotides read TGTGCCAGCAGCGAGACGGACAGGGGGAATTCACCCCTCCACTTT.

The V call is TRBV7-2, the J call TRBJ2-1; TRBD2 agrees at 16 bases. Germline V lookup: CDR1 SGHTA, CDR2 FQGNSA. The V and J ends lost 5 bases and 7 bases, in that order; junction bases with no gene match: 8. This CDR3 has 17 residues. For the CDR3, the DNA is TGTGCCAGCAGCAGACCGGGACTAGCGGGAGGGCTAAATGAGCAGTTCTTC. This gives the protein CASSRPGLAGGLNEQFF.

This clone was picked up a small number of times. The chain carries TRBV6-6 and TRBJ2-7, with D possibly TRBD2 on 6 matching bases. V lost 2 bases and J lost 6, with 17 bases in between. The CDR3 covers 15 residues. Germline V gene data show CDR1 as MNHNY and CDR2 as SVGAGI (reference sequence). In DNA form, the CDR3 reads TGTGCCAGCAGTTACGTCGGGGGAGCCGGGGGCGAGCAGTACTTC. Its translation is CASSYVGGAGGEQYF.

The DNA of the CDR3 is TGTGCCAGCAGCGTTAGCGGGAGAGGGTACAATGAGCAGTTCTTC. Encoded protein: CASSVSGRGYNEQFF. V and J are TRBV13 and TRBJ2-1; 9 bases agree with TRBD2. Germline assignment: CDR1 PRHDT and CDR2 FYEKMQ (reference sequence). The CDR3 is made up of 15 amino acids. Losses at the gene ends were 5 bases for V and 4 bases for J; bases not matched to a gene: 6. Using reference TRBV13 and TRBJ2-1 for the parts outside the CDR3, the full variable domain is AAGVIQSPRHLIKEKRETATLKCYPIPRHDTVYWYQQGPGQDPQFLISFYEKMQSDKGSIPDRFSAQQFSDYHSELNMSSLELGDSALYFCASSVSGRGYNEQFFGPGTRLTVL.

The chain is built from TRBV29-1 and TRBJ1-2; 8 bases are a match to TRBD1. Trimming at V came to 7 bases and at J to 3 bases, leaving 7 bases not matched to a gene. The CDR3 has 13 amino acids. From germline, CDR1 is SQVTM and CDR2 ANQGSEA. The CDR3 DNA follows: TGCAGCGGAAACAGGGGGGGACACTATGGCTACACCTTC. Its protein is CSGNRGGHYGYTF. The whole variable domain, remainder taken from reference TRBV29-1 and TRBJ1-2, is SAVISQKPSRDICQRGTSLTIQCQVDSQVTMMFWYRQQPGQSLTLIATANQGSEATYESGFVIDKFPISRPNLTFSTLTVSNMSPEDSSIYLCSGNRGGHYGYTFGSGTRLTVV.

This chain uses TRBV27 with TRBJ2-7; D perhaps matches TRBD2 (5 bases). The CDR3 loop spans 18 amino acids. Trimming left V 4 bases short and J 7 bases short, with 29 bases between. Germline V gives CDR1 MNHEY, CDR2 SMNVEV (reference sequence). CDR3 nucleotide sequence: TGTGCCAGCAGTTACCGGGCGGATTCCGGGATTGGCTTAGGGGAGCAGTACTTC. It yields the protein CASSYRADSGIGLGEQYF.

The chain is built from TRBV28 and TRBJ2-3; D perhaps matches TRBD1 (5 bases). Germline CDR1 reads MDHEN; CDR2 reads SYDVKM. Trimming shortened V by 6 bases and J by 11 bases, and 21 bases separated the two germline ends. CDR3 length: 14 amino acids. The CDR3 region has the DNA TGTGCCAGCAGCTCCCCGGGTAGCAGGGCCAGGCAGTATTTT. Translated, it gives CASSSPGSRARQYF.

The CDR3 DNA is TGTGCCACCACAGGTACCCTGGGTGAGCAGTACTTC. It specifies CATTGTLGEQYF. The chain has TRBV24-1 and TRBJ2-7; no clear D gene. V gave up 8 bases and J gave up 7 bases, with 14 bases separating them. Germline assignment: CDR1 KGHDR and CDR2 SFDVKD. This CDR3 is 12 amino acids long.

V and J are TRBV5-8 and TRBJ1-2; possibly TRBD1 for D (6 bases). Trimming stripped 2 bases from V and 7 bases from J, with 18 bases between. The CDR3 spans 15 residues. Germline-derived CDR1 and CDR2 are SGHTS and YDEGEE. CDR3 nucleotides: TGTGCCAGCAGCTTAACAGGGCGGCCAAACGGTGGCTACACCTTC. Its protein product is CASSLTGRPNGGYTF.

This clone was counted once. This chain joins TRBV5-4 and TRBJ2-1; D remains ambiguous. Germline lookup yields CDR1 SGHNT and CDR2 YYREEE (reference sequence). This CDR3 has 14 amino acids. V lost 1 base and J lost 5, with 10 bases in between. This CDR3 reads CASSLKAKNNEQFF. CDR3 nucleotide sequence: TGTGCCAGCAGCTTGAAAGCCAAAAACAATGAGCAGTTCTTC.

This sequence joins TRBV24-1 and TRBJ2-2; TRBD1 agrees at 11 bases. The CDR3 is 20 amino acids. Trimming at V came to 3 bases and at J to 5 bases, leaving 16 bases not matched to a gene. Germline CDR1 reads KGHDR; CDR2 reads SFDVKD. CDR3 sequence (DNA): TGTGCCACCAGTGATCTTGCGGGACAGGGGGTATCAGGGAGGACCGGGGAGCTGTTTTTT. It specifies CATSDLAGQGVSGRTGELFF.

V usage is TRBV4-1 and J usage is TRBJ1-6; 8 bases fit TRBD1. The trim removed 0 bases at V and 2 bases at J, leaving 3 bases unmatched. The CDR3 covers 17 residues. Germline V gives CDR1 MGHRA, CDR2 YSYEKL. The CDR3 region is CASSQERTGTYNSPLHF. The CDR3 DNA reads as TGCGCCAGCAGCCAAGAACGGACAGGGACCTATAATTCACCCCTCCACTTT.

Concerning this clone: The sample holds other DNA sequences that translate to the same CDR3. The chain uses TRBV24-1 and TRBJ2-1; perhaps TRBD1 as D (5 bases). The length of the CDR3 is 12 residues. In germline, CDR1 is KGHDR, CDR2 SFDVKD. V was cut by 5 bases and J by 8 bases, with 9 bases left in between. As DNA, the CDR3 is TGTGCCACCAGTGGCCAGGGTTATGAGCAGTTCTTC. Encoded protein: CATSGQGYEQFF.